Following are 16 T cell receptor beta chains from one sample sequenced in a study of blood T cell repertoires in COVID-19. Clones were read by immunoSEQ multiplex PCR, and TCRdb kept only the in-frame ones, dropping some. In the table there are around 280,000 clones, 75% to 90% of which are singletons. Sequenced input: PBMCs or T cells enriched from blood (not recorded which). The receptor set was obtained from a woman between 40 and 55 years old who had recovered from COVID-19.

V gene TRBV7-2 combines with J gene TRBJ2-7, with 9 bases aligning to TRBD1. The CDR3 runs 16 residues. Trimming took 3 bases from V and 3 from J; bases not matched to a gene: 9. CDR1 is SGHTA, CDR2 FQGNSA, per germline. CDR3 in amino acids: CASSFPSGTGLYEQYF. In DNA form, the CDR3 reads TGTGCCAGCAGCTTCCCCTCCGGGACAGGGCTCTACGAGCAGTACTTC. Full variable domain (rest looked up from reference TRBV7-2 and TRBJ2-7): GAGVSQSPSNKVTEKGKDVELRCDPISGHTALYWYRQSLGQGLEFLIYFQGNSAPDKSGLPSDRFSAERTGGSVSTLTIQRTQQEDSAVYLCASSFPSGTGLYEQYFGPGTRLTVT.

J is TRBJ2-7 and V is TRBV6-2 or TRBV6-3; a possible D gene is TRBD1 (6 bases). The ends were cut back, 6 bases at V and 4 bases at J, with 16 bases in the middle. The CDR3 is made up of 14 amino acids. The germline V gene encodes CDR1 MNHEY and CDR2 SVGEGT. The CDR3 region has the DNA TGTGCCAGCAGCGATCGACAGGTTCGGTACGAGCAGTACTTC. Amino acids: CASSDRQVRYEQYF.

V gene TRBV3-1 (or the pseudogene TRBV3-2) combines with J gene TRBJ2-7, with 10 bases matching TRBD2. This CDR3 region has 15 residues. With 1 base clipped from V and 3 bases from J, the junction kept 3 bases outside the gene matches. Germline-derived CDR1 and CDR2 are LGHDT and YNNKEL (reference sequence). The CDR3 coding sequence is TGTGCCAGCAGCCAAGCTTGGACTAGCGGCTACGAGCAGTACTTC. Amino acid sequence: CASSQAWTSGYEQYF.

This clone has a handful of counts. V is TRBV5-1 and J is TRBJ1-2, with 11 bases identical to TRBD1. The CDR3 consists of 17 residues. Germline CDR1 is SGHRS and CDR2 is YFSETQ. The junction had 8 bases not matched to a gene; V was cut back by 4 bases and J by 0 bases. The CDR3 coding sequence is TGCGCCAGCAGCCCGGGGACAGGGGGATTCACTAACTATGGCTACACCTTC. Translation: CASSPGTGGFTNYGYTF.

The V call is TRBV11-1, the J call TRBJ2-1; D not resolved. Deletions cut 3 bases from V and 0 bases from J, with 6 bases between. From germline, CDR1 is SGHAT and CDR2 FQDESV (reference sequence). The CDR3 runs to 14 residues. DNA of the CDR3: TGTGCCAGCAGCTTCATCAACTCCTACAATGAGCAGTTCTTC. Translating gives CASSFINSYNEQFF.

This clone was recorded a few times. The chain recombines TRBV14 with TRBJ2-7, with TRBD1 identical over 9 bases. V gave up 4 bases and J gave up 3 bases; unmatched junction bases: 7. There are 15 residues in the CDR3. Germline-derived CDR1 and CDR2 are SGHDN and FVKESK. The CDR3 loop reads CASSRDRGKDYEQYF. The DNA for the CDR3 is TGTGCCAGCAGCCGAGACAGGGGGAAAGACTACGAGCAGTACTTC.

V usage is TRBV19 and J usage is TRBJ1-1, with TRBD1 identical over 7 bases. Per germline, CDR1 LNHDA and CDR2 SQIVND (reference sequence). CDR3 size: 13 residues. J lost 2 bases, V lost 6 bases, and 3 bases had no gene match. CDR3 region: CASSDRVNTEAFF. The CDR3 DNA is TGTGCCAGTAGCGACAGGGTAAACACTGAAGCTTTCTTT.

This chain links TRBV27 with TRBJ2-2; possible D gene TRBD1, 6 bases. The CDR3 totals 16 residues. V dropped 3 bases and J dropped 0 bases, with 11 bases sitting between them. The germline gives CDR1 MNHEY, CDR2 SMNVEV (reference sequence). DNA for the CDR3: TGTGCCAGCAGTTTTTCCGGGACAACGAACACCGGGGAGCTGTTTTTT. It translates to CASSFSGTTNTGELFF.

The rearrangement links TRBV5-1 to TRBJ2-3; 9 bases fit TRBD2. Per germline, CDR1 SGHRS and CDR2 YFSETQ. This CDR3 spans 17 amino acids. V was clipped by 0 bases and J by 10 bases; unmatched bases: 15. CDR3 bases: TGCGCCAGCAGCTTGGGGGGGCGACTAGCGGTTTGGGATCCGCAGTATTTT. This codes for CASSLGGRLAVWDPQYF.

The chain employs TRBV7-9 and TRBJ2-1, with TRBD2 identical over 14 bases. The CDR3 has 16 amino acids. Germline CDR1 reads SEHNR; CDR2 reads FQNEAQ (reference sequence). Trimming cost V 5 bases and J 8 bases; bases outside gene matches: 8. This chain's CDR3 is CASSAQTSGGAYEQFF. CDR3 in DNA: TGTGCCAGCAGCGCGCAGACTAGCGGGGGGGCCTATGAGCAGTTCTTC.

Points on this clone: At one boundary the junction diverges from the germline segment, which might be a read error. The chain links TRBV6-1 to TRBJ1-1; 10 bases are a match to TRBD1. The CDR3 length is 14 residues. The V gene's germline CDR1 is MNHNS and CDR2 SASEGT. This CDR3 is CASREDRGRTEAFF. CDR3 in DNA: TGTGCCAGCAGGGAAGACAGGGGGCGAACTGAAGCTTTCTTT.

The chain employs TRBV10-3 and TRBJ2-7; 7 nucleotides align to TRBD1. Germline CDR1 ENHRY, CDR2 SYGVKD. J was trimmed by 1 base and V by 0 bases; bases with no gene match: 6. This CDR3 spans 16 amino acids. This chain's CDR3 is CAISESGRGKSYEQYF. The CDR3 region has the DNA TGTGCCATCAGTGAGTCGGGCAGGGGGAAATCCTACGAGCAGTACTTC.

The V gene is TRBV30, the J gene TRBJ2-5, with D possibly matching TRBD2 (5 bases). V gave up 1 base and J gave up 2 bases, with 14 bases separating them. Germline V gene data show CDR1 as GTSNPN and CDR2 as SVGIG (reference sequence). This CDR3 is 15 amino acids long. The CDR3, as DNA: TGTGCCTGGAGTGAACAAGGACTGCGACAAGAGACCCAGTACTTC. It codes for CAWSEQGLRQETQYF.

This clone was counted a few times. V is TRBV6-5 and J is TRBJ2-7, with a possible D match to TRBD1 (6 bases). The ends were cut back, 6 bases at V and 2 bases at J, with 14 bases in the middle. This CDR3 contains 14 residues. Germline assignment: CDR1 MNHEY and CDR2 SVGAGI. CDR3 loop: CASSYKDSTYEQYF. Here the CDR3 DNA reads TGTGCCAGCAGCTACAAGGACAGTACCTACGAGCAGTACTTC.

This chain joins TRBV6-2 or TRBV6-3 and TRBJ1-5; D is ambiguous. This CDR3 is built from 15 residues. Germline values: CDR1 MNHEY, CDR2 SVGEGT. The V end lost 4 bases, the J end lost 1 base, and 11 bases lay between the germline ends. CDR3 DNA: TGTGCCAGCAGTTCTTTTCGGGTGAGCAATCAGCCCCAGCATTTT. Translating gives CASSSFRVSNQPQHF.

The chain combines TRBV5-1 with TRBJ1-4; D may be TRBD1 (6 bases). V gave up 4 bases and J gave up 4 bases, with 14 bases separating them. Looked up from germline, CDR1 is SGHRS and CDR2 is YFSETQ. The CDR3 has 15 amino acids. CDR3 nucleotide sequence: TGCGCCAGCAGCCGGTTGGGGGCCGGTAATGAAAAACTGTTTTTT. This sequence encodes CASSRLGAGNEKLFF.